This T cell receptor (beta chain) derives from a study of early T cells in non-severe SARS-CoV-2 infection. Study as a whole: Unsorted whole blood bulk RNA was sequenced, with unpaired chains.

One entry per CDR3 protein results from TCRdb running MiXCR on the 5' RACE reads. The sample contains 60,000 to 90,000 distinct CDR3 sequences, around 16% of which appear only once. The CDR3 is 14 amino acids. V shed 5 bases and J 6 bases; nucleotides not matched to a gene: 8. This clonotype was seen ten or more times. The receptor was isolated from an adult who was a healthcare worker with PCR-confirmed SARS-CoV-2 infection or an uninfected control (not recorded which). This chain connects TRBV12-3 or TRBV12-4 to TRBJ1-1; TRBD1 matches 8 bases. The sequenced sample consisted of whole blood. The DNA for the CDR3 is TGTGCCAGCAGTGGACAGGGAACTTTCCCTGAAGCTTTCTTT. Translated: CASSGQGTFPEAFF.